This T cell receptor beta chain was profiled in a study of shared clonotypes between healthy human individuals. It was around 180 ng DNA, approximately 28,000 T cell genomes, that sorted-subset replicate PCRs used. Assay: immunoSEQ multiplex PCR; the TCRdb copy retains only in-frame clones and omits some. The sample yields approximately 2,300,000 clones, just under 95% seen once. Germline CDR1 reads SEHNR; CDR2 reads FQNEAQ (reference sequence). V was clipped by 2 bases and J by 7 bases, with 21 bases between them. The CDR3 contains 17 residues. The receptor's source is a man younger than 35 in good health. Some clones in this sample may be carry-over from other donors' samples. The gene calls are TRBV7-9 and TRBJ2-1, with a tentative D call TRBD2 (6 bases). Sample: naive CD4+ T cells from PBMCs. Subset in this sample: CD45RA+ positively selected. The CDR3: CASSLLRISGEGNEQFF. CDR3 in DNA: TGTGCCAGCAGCTTATTAAGGATCTCGGGAGAGGGAAATGAGCAGTTCTTC.